This TCR beta chain was recorded in a study of blood T cell repertoires in COVID-19. Study-wide context: Samples representing acute and convalescent COVID-19 were sourced from the United States, Italy and Spain. T cells, B-cell-depleted T cells, or PBMCs provided the cDNA or gDNA that served as material.

The germline V and J ends were trimmed by 8 bases and 6 bases, with 20 bases remaining between them. The CDR3 consists of 15 residues. Germline V gene sequence: CDR1 LNHDA, CDR2 SQIVND (reference sequence). Per the study methods: Quantification of nucleated cells was approximated via reference gene primer amplification. The data were produced by immunoSEQ multiplex PCR, yet TCRdb's version contains in-frame clones alone and is incomplete. V, J and clone size are those of that table, while D and trimming were read from the DNA. The sample includes some 180,000 clones, just under 80% of them seen just once.

This chain joins TRBV19 and TRBJ1-5, with D possibly TRBD1 on 6 matching bases. Sequences were obtained from peripheral blood. This receptor was taken from a woman older than 75 with active or convalescent COVID-19. CDR3 amino acids: CASVAISGVTQPQHF. In nucleotides, the CDR3 is TGTGCCAGTGTTGCCATTTCAGGGGTCACTCAGCCCCAGCATTTT.